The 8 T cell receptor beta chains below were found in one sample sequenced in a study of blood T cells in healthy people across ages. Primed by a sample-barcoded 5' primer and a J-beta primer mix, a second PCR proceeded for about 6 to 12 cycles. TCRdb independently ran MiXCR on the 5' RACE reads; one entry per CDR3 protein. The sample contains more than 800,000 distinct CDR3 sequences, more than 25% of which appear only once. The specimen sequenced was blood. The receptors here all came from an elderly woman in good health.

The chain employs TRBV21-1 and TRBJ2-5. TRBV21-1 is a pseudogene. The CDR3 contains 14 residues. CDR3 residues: CASSKVVCQETQYF. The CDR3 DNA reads TGTGCCAGCAGCAAAGTGGTGTGCCAAGAGACCCAGTACTTC.

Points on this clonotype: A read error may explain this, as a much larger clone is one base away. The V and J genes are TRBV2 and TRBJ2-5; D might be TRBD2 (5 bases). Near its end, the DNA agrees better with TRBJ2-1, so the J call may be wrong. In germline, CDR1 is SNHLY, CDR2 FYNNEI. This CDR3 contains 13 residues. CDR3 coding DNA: TGTGCCAGCCTGCGCGAGGGCCAAGAGACCCAGTTCTTC. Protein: CASLREGQETQFF.

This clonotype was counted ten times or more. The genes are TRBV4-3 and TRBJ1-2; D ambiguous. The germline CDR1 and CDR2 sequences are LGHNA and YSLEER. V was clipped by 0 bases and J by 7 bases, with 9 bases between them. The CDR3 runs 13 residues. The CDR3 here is CASSQEAGGGYTF. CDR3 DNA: TGCGCCAGCAGCCAAGAAGCGGGAGGTGGCTACACCTTC.

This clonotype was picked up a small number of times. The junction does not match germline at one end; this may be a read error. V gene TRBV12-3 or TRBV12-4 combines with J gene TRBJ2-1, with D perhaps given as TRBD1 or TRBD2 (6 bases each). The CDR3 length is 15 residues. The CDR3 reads CAGSLALRGESEQFF. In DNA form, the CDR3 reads TGTGCCGGCAGTTTAGCGCTGAGGGGGGAGAGTGAGCAGTTCTTC.

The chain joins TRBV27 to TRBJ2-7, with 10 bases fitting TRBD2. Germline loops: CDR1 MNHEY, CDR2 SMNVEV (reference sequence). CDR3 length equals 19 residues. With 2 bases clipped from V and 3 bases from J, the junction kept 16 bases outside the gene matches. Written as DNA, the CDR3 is TGTGCCAGCAGTTTAAGAGCCCCGGCTAGCGGGGGCGCAAACTACGAGCAGTACTTC. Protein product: CASSLRAPASGGANYEQYF.

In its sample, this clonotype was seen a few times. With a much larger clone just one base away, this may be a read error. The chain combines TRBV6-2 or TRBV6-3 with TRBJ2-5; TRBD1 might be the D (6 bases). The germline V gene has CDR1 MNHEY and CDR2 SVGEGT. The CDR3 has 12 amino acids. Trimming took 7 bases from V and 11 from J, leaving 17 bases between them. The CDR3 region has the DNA TGTGCCAGCACCGAGGACAGTCTGGGGCAGTACTTC. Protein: CASTEDSLGQYF.

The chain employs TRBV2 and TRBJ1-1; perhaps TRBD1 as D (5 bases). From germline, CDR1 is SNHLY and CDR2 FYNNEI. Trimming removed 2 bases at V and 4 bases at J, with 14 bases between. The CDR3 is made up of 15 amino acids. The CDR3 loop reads CASSESGVWSTEAFF. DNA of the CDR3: TGTGCCAGCAGTGAATCGGGGGTTTGGAGCACTGAAGCTTTCTTT.

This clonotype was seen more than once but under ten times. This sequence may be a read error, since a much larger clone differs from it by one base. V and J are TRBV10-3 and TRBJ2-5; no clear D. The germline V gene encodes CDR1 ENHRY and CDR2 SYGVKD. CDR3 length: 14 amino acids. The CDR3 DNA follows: TGTGCCATCAGTGAGGTAAAGGTTGGAGAGGCCCAGTACTTC. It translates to CAISEVKVGEAQYF.